A selection of T cell receptor beta chains follows, all from one sample in a study of blood T cell repertoires in COVID-19. The assay was immunoSEQ multiplex PCR, and TCRdb's table has in-frame clones only and misses some. The data contain roughly 16,000 clones, around four fifths of them singletons. Sequenced input: peripheral blood. The receptors shown here come from a man older than 75 with active COVID-19. CDR3s include the opening cysteine and the closing phenylalanine or tryptophan. A D gene is named only where the DNA matches it firmly. A row's size may be missing; if present it is once, few, many or a size class.

CDR3 length	D gene	V gene	clone size	J gene	CDR3 DNA	CDR3 protein
13	TRBD1	TRBV5-6	.	TRBJ2-7	TGTGCCAGCAGCTCGACAGGGAGCCACGAGCAGTACTTC	CASSSTGSHEQYF
13	.	TRBV5-1	.	TRBJ2-5	TGCGCCAGCGGTATCGGCGGGGAAGAGACCCAGTACTTC	CASGIGGEETQYF
14	.	TRBV3-1/TRBV3-2	.	TRBJ1-2	TGTGCCAGCAGCCAAGATGGCAGGGGATATGGCTACACCTTC	CASSQDGRGYGYTF
17	TRBD2	TRBV2	.	TRBJ2-3	TGTGCCAGCAGTGAAGAGGCTAGCGGGAGGGCCGCAGATACGCAGTATTTT	CASSEEASGRAADTQYF
15	.	TRBV11-2	.	TRBJ2-7	TGTGCCAGCAGCTTAGACGCGTCTCCTTCGGGGGAGCAGTACTTC	CASSLDASPSGEQYF
14	.	TRBV4-1	.	TRBJ2-7	TGCGCCAGCAGCCAAGAACCAGGCTTCCCCGAGCAGTACTTC	CASSQEPGFPEQYF
13	.	TRBV6-5	once	TRBJ1-5	TGTGCCAGCAGTCGACAGCAGAATCAGCCCCAGCATTTT	CASSRQQNQPQHF
15	TRBD1	TRBV5-5	.	TRBJ1-2	TGTGCCAGCAGCGAGGACAGGGGGCGATCTAGCGGCTACACCTTC	CASSEDRGRSSGYTF
17	.	TRBV2	.	TRBJ1-4	TGTGCCAGCAGTGAATTTCCCGTGACAGGAATTAATGAAAAACTGTTTTTT	CASSEFPVTGINEKLFF
15	.	TRBV23-1	.	TRBJ2-7	TGCGCCAGTCAGCATATCCCGTGGGCGTCTTACGAGCAGTACTTC	CASQHIPWASYEQYF
16	TRBD2	TRBV6-8	.	TRBJ2-1	TGTGCCAGCAGTTATTTGTGGGTCGGGAGGAACAATGAGCAGTTCTTC	CASSYLWVGRNNEQFF
14	TRBD1	TRBV5-1	.	TRBJ2-3	TGCGCCAGCAGCTGGACAGGCAGCACAGATACGCAGTATTTT	CASSWTGSTDTQYF
14	.	TRBV7-9	few	TRBJ1-6	TGTGCCAGCAGCTTAGGCTCAGGGGAGTCACCCCTCCACTTT	CASSLGSGESPLHF
14	.	TRBV5-6	once	TRBJ1-3	TGTGCCAGCAGCCTCGGGGGTTCTGGAAACACCATATATTTT	CASSLGGSGNTIYF
12	.	TRBV2	.	TRBJ1-1	TGTGCCAGTCGTTTATTGAACACTGAAGCTTTCTTT	CASRLLNTEAFF
15	.	TRBV19	.	TRBJ2-5	TGTGCCAGTAGTATTGGGGCAGGGGCGAAAGAGACCCAGTACTTC	CASSIGAGAKETQYF
17	.	TRBV28	.	TRBJ1-2	TGTGCCAGCAGTTTACGAGACAGGTTTTCTGCGAGCTATGGCTACACCTTC	CASSLRDRFSASYGYTF
16	TRBD1	TRBV14	.	TRBJ2-3	TGTGCCAGCAGCCAAGCTGACAGGGCAAACACAGATACGCAGTATTTT	CASSQADRANTDTQYF
12	TRBD1	TRBV28	.	TRBJ2-7	TGTGCCAGCACAGGGACAGACTACGAGCAGTACTTC	CASTGTDYEQYF
15	TRBD2	TRBV24-1	once	TRBJ2-1	TGTGCCACCAGCTGGACTAGCGGGAGCTACAATGAGCAGTTCTTC	CATSWTSGSYNEQFF
15	TRBD1	TRBV13	.	TRBJ2-7	TGTGCCAGCAGCGAGACAGGGGGTCTCTCCTACGAGCAGTACTTC	CASSETGGLSYEQYF
15	TRBD2	TRBV28	.	TRBJ2-7	TGTGCCAGCAGTTCCCCGGCTAGCGGTGCCTACGAGCAGTACTTC	CASSSPASGAYEQYF
14	.	TRBV28	.	TRBJ2-4	TGTGCCAGCAGTTACCGGGGTGCTCAAAACATTCAGTACTTC	CASSYRGAQNIQYF
15	.	TRBV5-1	.	TRBJ1-1	TGCGCCAGCAGCTTGCGGCAGGCCGGGAACACTGAAGCTTTCTTT	CASSLRQAGNTEAFF
17	TRBD2	TRBV6-2/TRBV6-3	.	TRBJ2-3	TGTGCCAGCAGTTATCCTGTGCGGGAGTGGACCACAGATACGCAGTATTTT	CASSYPVREWTTDTQYF
15	TRBD1	TRBV15	once	TRBJ1-5	TGTGCCACCAGCGGCGGGACAGGGGAATATAGGCCCCAGCATTTT	CATSGGTGEYRPQHF
15	.	TRBV5-1	.	TRBJ2-2	TGCGCCAGCAGCTTGGGTGGAGGGATGCCCGGGGAGCTGTTTTTT	CASSLGGGMPGELFF
15	.	TRBV28	.	TRBJ1-5	TGTGCCAGCAGTTCCACCGGGGTAAGCAATCAGCCCCAGCATTTT	CASSSTGVSNQPQHF
14	.	TRBV7-8	.	TRBJ2-7	TGTGCCAGCACCCGACAGGTTTTTTCCTACGAGCAGTACTTC	CASTRQVFSYEQYF
19	.	TRBV6-1	once	TRBJ2-6	TGTGCCAGCAGTGAAAACCCCCTCACCGTTAGCGCTGGGGCCAACGTCCTGACTTTC	CASSENPLTVSAGANVLTF
13	.	TRBV9	.	TRBJ2-6	TGTGCCAGCAGCTCGTCTGGGGCCAACGTCCTGACTTTC	CASSSSGANVLTF
17	.	TRBV28	.	TRBJ2-1	TGTGCCAGCAGTTTATTCCAGGGTGGGGGACACAAGGGTGAGCAGTTCTTC	CASSLFQGGGHKGEQFF
16	TRBD2	TRBV5-1	.	TRBJ2-7	TGCGCCAGCAGCTGGAACATAGCGGGGAGCTCCTACGAGCAGTACTTC	CASSWNIAGSSYEQYF
14	.	TRBV19	.	TRBJ2-7	TGTGCCAGTAAATTTCGGACAGCGTCCTACGAGCAGTACTTC	CASKFRTASYEQYF
15	TRBD2	TRBV2	.	TRBJ2-7	TGTGCCAGCAGTGAGGGACTAGCGGCGCTCTACGAGCAGTACTTC	CASSEGLAALYEQYF
15	.	TRBV5-4	.	TRBJ2-7	TGTGCCAGCAGTTTTTATGTGCAGGGATCCTACGAGCAGTACTTC	CASSFYVQGSYEQYF
13	TRBD1	TRBV12-3/TRBV12-4	few	TRBJ2-2	TGTGCCAGCAGGCTAACAGGGGTGGACGAGCTGTTTTTT	CASRLTGVDELFF
14	.	TRBV28	.	TRBJ2-7	TGTGCCAGCAGTTTAAGGACAGTAACCTACGAGCAGTACTTC	CASSLRTVTYEQYF
17	TRBD1	TRBV27	.	TRBJ2-3	TGTGCCAGCTCCCCGTGGGGGACAGTACCCTTCACAGATACGCAGTATTTT	CASSPWGTVPFTDTQYF
14	TRBD1	TRBV10-3	.	TRBJ2-7	TGTGCCACCAAGGACAGGGGTACGATCTACGAGCAGTACTTC	CATKDRGTIYEQYF
13	TRBD1	TRBV29-1	.	TRBJ1-2	TGCAGCGTGGTTAGACAGGGGGCCTATGGCTACACCTTC	CSVVRQGAYGYTF
14	.	TRBV5-1	few	TRBJ2-2	TGCGCCAGCAGCTTGAGCGGGAACACCGGGGAGCTGTTTTTT	CASSLSGNTGELFF
14	TRBD1	TRBV3-1/TRBV3-2	.	TRBJ2-7	TGTGCCAGCAGCCTCAGGGGGTTCGATGGCGAGCAGTACTTC	CASSLRGFDGEQYF
16	TRBD2	TRBV2	.	TRBJ2-3	TGTGCCAGCAGTGTCCGGGGACTAGCGGCAGGAGATACGCAGTATTTT	CASSVRGLAAGDTQYF
15	TRBD1	TRBV5-4	.	TRBJ2-1	TGTGCCAGCAGCTTACCGGGACAGGGTACCAATGAGCAGTTCTTC	CASSLPGQGTNEQFF
14	TRBD1	TRBV5-4	.	TRBJ1-2	TGTGCCAGCAGCCCCGGACAGGGAAGCTATGGCTACACCTTC	CASSPGQGSYGYTF
15	.	TRBV19	few	TRBJ2-4	TGTGCCAGTAGTATAGACGGGGTACTCAAAAACATTCAGTACTTC	CASSIDGVLKNIQYF
14	.	TRBV28	.	TRBJ1-4	TGTGCCAGCAGAGGTACAGGGACTAATGAAAAACTGTTTTTT	CASRGTGTNEKLFF
14	.	TRBV7-9	.	TRBJ2-7	TGTGCCAGCAGCAAAGACGGCCGGGGCTACGAGCAGTACTTC	CASSKDGRGYEQYF
13	.	TRBV13	.	TRBJ2-1	TGTGCCAGCAGCCCATCCCATTACAATGAGCAGTTCTTC	CASSPSHYNEQFF
15	TRBD2	TRBV28	.	TRBJ2-2	TGTGCCAGCAGCCCCGGACTAGGATCGGCCGGGGAGCTGTTTTTT	CASSPGLGSAGELFF
15	.	TRBV9	.	TRBJ2-2	TGTGCCAGCAGCGTAGAGATAGCGAGCACCGGGGAGCTGTTTTTT	CASSVEIASTGELFF
14	.	TRBV4-3	.	TRBJ2-7	TGCGCCAGCAGCCAAGCACGGGGGAGCTACGAGCAGTACTTC	CASSQARGSYEQYF
16	.	TRBV14	.	TRBJ1-1	TGTGCCAGCAGCCAAGGCTTCAGGGCGAGATACGGTGAAGCTTTCTTT	CASSQGFRARYGEAFF